This entry is about one T cell receptor beta chain. The antigen remains unidentified. The data were taken from a study of Tregs in tolerant kidney transplant recipients. CD4+CD25+CD127- Tregs, CD4+CD25- non-Tregs, CD4 and CD8 cells were sorted. This CDR3 contains 14 residues. Trimming removed 3 bases from V and 0 bases from J, with 9 bases in between. CDR1 and CDR2 (germline): SGDLS, YYNGEE. Profiling relied on immunoSEQ multiplex PCR, and the TCRdb table lists in-frame clones only, not all of them. The table includes tens of thousands of clones, over 85% detected once. Findings and caveats of the study: No direct test of biological reproducibility was done here. The most relevant donor-specific Treg TCRbeta repertoire apparently came from expansion with activated donor B cells.

This TCR derives from a human donor in good health. Sequencing was done on a sample of CD8+ T cells from blood. This chain connects TRBV9 to TRBJ1-2; D is perhaps TRBD1 (5 bases). Written as DNA, the CDR3 is TGTGCCAGCAGCGCGACAGAAACTAACTATGGCTACACCTTC. This translates into CASSATETNYGYTF. Supplemented by reference TRBV9 and TRBJ1-2, the full variable domain reads DSGVTQTPKHLITATGQRVTLRCSPRSGDLSVYWYQQSLDQGLQFLIQYYNGEERAKGNILERFSAQQFPDLHSELNLSSLELGDSALYFCASSATETNYGYTFGSGTRLTVV.